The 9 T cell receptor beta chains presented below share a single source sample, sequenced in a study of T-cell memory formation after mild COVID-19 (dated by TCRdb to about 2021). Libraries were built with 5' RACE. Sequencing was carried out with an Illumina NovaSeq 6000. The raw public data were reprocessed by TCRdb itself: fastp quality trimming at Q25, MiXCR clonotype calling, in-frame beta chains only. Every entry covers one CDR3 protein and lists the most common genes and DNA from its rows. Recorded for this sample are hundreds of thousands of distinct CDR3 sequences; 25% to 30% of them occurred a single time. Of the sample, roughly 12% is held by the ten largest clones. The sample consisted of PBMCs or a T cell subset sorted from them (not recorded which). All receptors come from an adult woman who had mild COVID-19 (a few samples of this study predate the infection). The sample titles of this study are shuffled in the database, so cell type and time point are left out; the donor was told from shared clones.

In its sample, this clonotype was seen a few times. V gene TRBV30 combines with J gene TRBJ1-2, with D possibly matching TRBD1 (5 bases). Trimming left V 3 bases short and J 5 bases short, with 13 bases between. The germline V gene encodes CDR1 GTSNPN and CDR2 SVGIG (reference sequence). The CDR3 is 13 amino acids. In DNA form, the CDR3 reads TGTGCCTGGAGCAGTAGGGGCTTTTATGGCTACACCTTC. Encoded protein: CAWSSRGFYGYTF. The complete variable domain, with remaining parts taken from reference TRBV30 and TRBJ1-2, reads SQTIHQWPATLVQPVGSPLSLECTVEGTSNPNLYWYRQAAGRGLQLLFYSVGIGQISSEVPQNLSASRPQDRQFILSSKKLLLSDSGFYLCAWSSRGFYGYTFGSGTRLTVV.

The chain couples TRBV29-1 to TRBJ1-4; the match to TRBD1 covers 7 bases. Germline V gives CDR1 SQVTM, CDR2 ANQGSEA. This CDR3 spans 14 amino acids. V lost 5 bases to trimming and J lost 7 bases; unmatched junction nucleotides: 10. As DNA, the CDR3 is TGCAGCGTTACTAGGGGGCAAGGTGGTGAAAAACTGTTTTTT. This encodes CSVTRGQGGEKLFF.

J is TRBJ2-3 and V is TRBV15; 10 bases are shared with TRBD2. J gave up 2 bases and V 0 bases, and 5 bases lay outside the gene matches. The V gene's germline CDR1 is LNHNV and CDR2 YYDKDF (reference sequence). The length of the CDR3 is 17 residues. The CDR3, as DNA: TGTGCCACCAGCAGAGACTCCGGGACTAGCGTCACAGATACGCAGTATTTT. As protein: CATSRDSGTSVTDTQYF.

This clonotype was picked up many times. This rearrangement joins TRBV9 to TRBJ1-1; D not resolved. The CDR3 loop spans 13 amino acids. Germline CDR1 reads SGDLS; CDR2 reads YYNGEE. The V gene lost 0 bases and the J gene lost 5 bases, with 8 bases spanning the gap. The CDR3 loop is CASSVGGDTEAFF. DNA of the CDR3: TGTGCCAGCAGCGTAGGCGGGGATACTGAAGCTTTCTTT.

Written as DNA, the CDR3 is TGTGCCAGCAGCCCGGACAGAGACCTTAACTATGGCTACACCTTC. It codes for CASSPDRDLNYGYTF. This chain uses TRBV7-2 with TRBJ1-2; D perhaps matches TRBD1 (6 bases). V lost 5 bases and J 1 base, leaving 14 bases between the germline ends. This CDR3 is 15 amino acids long. Looked up from germline, CDR1 is SGHTA and CDR2 is FQGNSA. Full variable domain (outside the CDR3, taken from reference TRBV7-2 and TRBJ1-2): GAGVSQSPSNKVTEKGKDVELRCDPISGHTALYWYRQSLGQGLEFLIYFQGNSAPDKSGLPSDRFSAERTGGSVSTLTIQRTQQEDSAVYLCASSPDRDLNYGYTFGSGTRLTVV.

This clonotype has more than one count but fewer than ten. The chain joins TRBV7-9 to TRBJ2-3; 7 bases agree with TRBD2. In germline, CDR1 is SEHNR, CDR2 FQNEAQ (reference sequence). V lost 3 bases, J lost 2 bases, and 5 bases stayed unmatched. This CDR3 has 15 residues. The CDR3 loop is CASSFSGSHTDTQYF. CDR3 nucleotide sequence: TGTGCCAGCAGCTTTAGCGGGTCTCACACAGATACGCAGTATTTT.

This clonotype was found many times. CDR3 protein: CSALRQSGWNEQFF. CDR3 nucleotide sequence: TGCAGTGCTCTAAGACAATCCGGGTGGAATGAGCAGTTCTTC. The V call is TRBV20-1, the J call TRBJ2-1; no clear D. Trimming took 5 bases from V and 7 from J, leaving 18 bases between them. The CDR3 runs 14 residues. Germline V gene sequence: CDR1 DFQATT, CDR2 SNEGSKA (reference sequence).

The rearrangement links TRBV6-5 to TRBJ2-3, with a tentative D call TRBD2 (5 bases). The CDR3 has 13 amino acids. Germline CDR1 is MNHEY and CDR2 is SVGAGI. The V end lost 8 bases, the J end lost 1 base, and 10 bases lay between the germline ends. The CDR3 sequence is CASRRIGTDTQYF. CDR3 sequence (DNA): TGTGCCAGCCGGAGGATCGGCACAGATACGCAGTATTTT.

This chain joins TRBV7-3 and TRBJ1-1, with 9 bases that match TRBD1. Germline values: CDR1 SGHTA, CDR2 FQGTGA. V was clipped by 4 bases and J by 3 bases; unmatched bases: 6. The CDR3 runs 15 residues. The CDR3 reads CASSSTGGAYTEAFF. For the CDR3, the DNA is TGTGCCAGCAGCTCGACAGGGGGAGCGTACACTGAAGCTTTCTTT. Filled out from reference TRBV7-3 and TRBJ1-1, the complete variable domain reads GAGVSQTPSNKVTEKGKYVELRCDPISGHTALYWYRQSLGQGPEFLIYFQGTGAADDSGLPNDRFFAVRPEGSVSTLKIQRTERGDSAVYLCASSSTGGAYTEAFFGQGTRLTVV.